These 6 T cell receptor beta chains share one sample of origin, sequenced in a study of T cells after yellow fever vaccination. TCRdb itself ran the 5' RACE reads through MiXCR, one entry per CDR3 protein. Of about 150,000 distinct CDR3 sequences listed, about 6.2% are singletons. Sequencing was performed on CD4+ T cells sorted from PBMCs, taken 10 days after the yellow fever booster vaccination. These receptors were collected from a man aged 25 to 40 who received the YFV17D yellow fever vaccine.

This clonotype appeared many times. CDR3 nucleotides: TGTGCCAGCAGCCCAATACGGACAGGGCAAGAGACCCAGTACTTC. Translating gives CASSPIRTGQETQYF. V is TRBV6-2 or TRBV6-3 and J is TRBJ2-5; 8 bases agree with TRBD1. Germline loops: CDR1 MNHEY, CDR2 SVGEGT. The V segment lost 6 bases and the J segment 2 bases; nucleotides outside the gene matches: 8. The CDR3 is 15 residues long.

As concerns this clonotype: Possible read error: a much larger clone is one base away. The V gene is TRBV24-1, the J gene TRBJ2-1; D gene uncertain. The V end was cut by 5 bases, the J end by 4 bases, with 11 bases between. The CDR3 is made up of 14 amino acids. CDR1 is KGHDR, CDR2 SFDVKD, per germline. CDR3 residues: CATSVAEAYNEQFF. Here the CDR3 DNA reads TGTGCCACCAGTGTGGCGGAAGCTTACAATGAGCAGTTCTTC.

At least ten counts were recorded for this clonotype. This chain connects TRBV20-1 to TRBJ2-5; no clear D. CDR1 is DFQATT, CDR2 SNEGSKA, per germline (reference sequence). The CDR3 loop spans 9 amino acids. The CDR3 reads CSGKETQYF. The CDR3 DNA is TGCAGCGGAAAAGAGACCCAGTACTTC.

The chain has TRBV6-1 and TRBJ1-5; 9 bases line up with TRBD1. CDR1 and CDR2 (germline): MNHNS, SASEGT. V gave up 0 bases and J gave up 7 bases; unmatched junction bases: 4. This CDR3 has 15 residues. CDR3 DNA sequence: TGTGCCAGCAGTGAAGCGGGACAGGGCGGGCAGCCCCAGCATTTT. It is translated as CASSEAGQGGQPQHF.

This clonotype was seen at least ten times. The rearrangement links TRBV6-5 to TRBJ2-1; the match to TRBD2 covers 9 bases. Trimming removed 0 bases from V and 9 bases from J; junction bases left unmatched: 6. The length of the CDR3 is 15 residues. From germline, CDR1 is MNHEY and CDR2 SVGAGI. CDR3 region: CASSYSAGGGGEQFF. In DNA form, the CDR3 reads TGTGCCAGCAGTTACTCGGCGGGAGGGGGGGGTGAGCAGTTCTTC.

This clonotype was picked up many times. The chain links TRBV5-1 to TRBJ1-1, with 7 bases identical to TRBD1. The junction had 4 bases not matched to a gene; V was cut back by 4 bases and J by 1 base. There are 14 residues in the CDR3. Germline CDR1 SGHRS, CDR2 YFSETQ. This CDR3 reads CASSLQGGNTEAFF. The CDR3 DNA is TGCGCCAGCAGCCTTCAGGGGGGGAACACTGAAGCTTTCTTT.